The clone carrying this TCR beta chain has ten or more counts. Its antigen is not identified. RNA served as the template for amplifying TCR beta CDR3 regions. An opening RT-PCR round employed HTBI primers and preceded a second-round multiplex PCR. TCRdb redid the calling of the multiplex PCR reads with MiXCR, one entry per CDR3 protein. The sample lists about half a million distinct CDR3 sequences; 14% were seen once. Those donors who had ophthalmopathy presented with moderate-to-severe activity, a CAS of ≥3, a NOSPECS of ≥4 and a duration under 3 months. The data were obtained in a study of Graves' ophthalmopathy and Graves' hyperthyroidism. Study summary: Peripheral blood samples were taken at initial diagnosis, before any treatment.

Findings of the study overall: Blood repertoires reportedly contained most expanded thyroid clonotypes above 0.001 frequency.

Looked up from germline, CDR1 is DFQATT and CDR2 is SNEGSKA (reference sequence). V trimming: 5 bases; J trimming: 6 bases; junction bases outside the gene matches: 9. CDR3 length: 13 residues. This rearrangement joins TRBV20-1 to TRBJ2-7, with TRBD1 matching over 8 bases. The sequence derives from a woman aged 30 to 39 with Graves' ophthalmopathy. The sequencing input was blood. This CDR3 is CSAPRTGLSEQYF. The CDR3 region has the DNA TGCAGTGCTCCCAGGACAGGGCTCTCCGAGCAGTACTTC.